The TCR beta chain under discussion was sequenced for a study of cytomegalovirus exposure and HLA in healthy donors. Notes on the study in general: The presence/absence work took it that sequencing depth was about the same across donors. Highest at DRB1 and lowest at HLA-C, TCR association rates differed among HLA loci in a later analysis.

Researchers ran the PCR with 60 Vbeta and 13 Jbeta primers. Sequenced by immunoSEQ multiplex PCR; TCRdb stores in-frame clones only, minus some. In the table there are around 170,000 clones, roughly 78% of which are singletons. About this clone itself: Antigen unknown.

From germline, CDR1 is MNHEY and CDR2 SMNVEV (reference sequence). V lost 3 bases, J lost 7 bases, and 4 bases stayed unmatched. This CDR3 is built from 14 residues. This chain links TRBV27 with TRBJ2-3, with 10 nucleotides matching TRBD2. Sequencing input: PBMCs. This TCR came from a woman aged 40-49 years in good health and CMV-seronegative. In DNA, the CDR3 is TGTGCCAGCAGTTTTGGACTAGCGGAAAATACGCAGTATTTT. Amino acids: CASSFGLAENTQYF.